This TCR beta chain originates from a study of neurological immune-mediated disorders. Overall study results and limits: Expanded clones shared no identical CDR3 amino acid sequences across subjects, which suggested private TCR-beta repertoires in all groups.

About this clonotype itself: Its antigen remains unidentified. Germline and junction disagree at one end, which may indicate a read error.

The study used blood bank volunteers in Maryland, USA, as healthy controls. CDR3 size: 15 residues. Per sequencing run, 15-18 subjects together gave over 160 million TCR-beta sequences. TCRdb reprocessed the 5' RACE reads via MiXCR and lists one record per CDR3 protein. In the table there are tens of thousands of distinct CDR3 sequences, roughly 11% of which are singletons. The chain uses TRBV12-3 or TRBV12-4 and TRBJ2-2; D is possibly TRBD2 (5 bases). Material for sequencing was PBMCs. The TCR comes from a man in his fifties or sixties in good health. Here the CDR3 DNA reads TGTGTCAGCAGTTTAGTGGCGGGCGTGACCGGGGAGCTGTTTTTT. It translates to CVSSLVAGVTGELFF.